This TCR beta chain was obtained from a study of cytomegalovirus exposure and HLA in healthy donors (TCRdb year 2017). With regard to the full study: An earlier analysis of some 550 of the donors reported about 250 Gb of sequence data and around 120 million unique TCR beta sequences from 150 million to 200 million T cells. Approximately 300 gigabases of sequencing data and around 85 million unique TCR sequences made up an early release that covered nearly 650 HLA-typed donors. Of the roughly 400 genotyped donors, around 81% fell in the genetic ancestry cluster associated with self-reported Caucasian donors. The study aimed to test whether signatures of past pathogen exposure could be identified by cataloging public T cell receptors. The T cell repertoires of 700 or so subjects were profiled by immunosequencing and related to cytomegalovirus serostatus. Along with the roughly 610-subject first cohort, a separate validation cohort of more than 90 different subjects was used. High-throughput TCR immunosequencing, statistical association of individual TCRs with disease status, and machine learning were combined to predict cytomegalovirus infection status. A later analysis re-examined previously published TCR beta repertoires from more than 650 donors and added high-resolution HLA genotyping to investigate patterns of TCR occurrence. Rather than drawing on any new phenotypic data, the later analysis identified candidate immune exposures from TCR beta sequences and the way those sequences occurred across donors. An earlier analysis of approximately 580 of the donors used high-throughput TCR beta sequencing to judge whether each TCR beta V gene segment behaved as functional or pseudogenic. Donor age, sex, ethnicity and CMV serostatus were compiled alongside the repertoire data. A later genetic analysis took genome-wide SNP genotypes for about 55% of the roughly 700 donors and used that subset as a discovery cohort. All discovery cohort repertoires had been generated on a single sequencing platform. HLA typing included class I and class II loci at four-digit resolution. Typing coverage varied by locus: roughly 620-640 donors for A, B, C, DRB1 and DQB1; more than 500 for DQA1; approximately 570 for DPA1; around 450 for DPB1. Because of strong linkage in the cohort, roughly 5 DR-DQ haplotypes were treated as single units for association and clustering. On average, around 200,000 unique TCR beta nucleotide sequences were sequenced per donor among a few hundred genotyped donors of the cohort, with roughly 18% of those sequences being non-productive. What the work shows at the level of the full study, not this receptor alone: In vitro tests confirmed that a few of the cytomegalovirus-associated TCR beta chains recognize cytomegalovirus antigens. A further reported finding was that TCR beta sequences accurately predicted the HLA-A and HLA-B alleles for most subjects in the first cohort. In this cohort, only TCR beta chains were sequenced, and detectable features were limited by the absence of alpha or paired-chain data. Compared with the roughly 710-donor mean, donors in an Asian-associated ancestry cluster had fewer N-insertions in productive TCRs, according to a later genetic analysis. Strong co-occurrence of HLA alleles, especially DR and DQ, made assigning TCR associations to individual alleles difficult. Linkage disequilibrium might explain the correlated functional status among segregating V segments, but an unknown experimental factor could not be excluded. The classifier was reported to diagnose cytomegalovirus status with high specificity and sensitivity in both the original cohort and the validation cohort. In a later analysis, most CMV-associated TCR beta chains were found to appear HLA-restricted, with HLA associations seemingly driven largely by CMV exposure. CMV serostatus was the only immune exposure information available for the cohort. The sequencing pipeline was judged likely to have produced a cluster of highly shared sequence variants as a technical artifact. Because HLA typing was unavailable for some donors at each locus, only the typed subset was used in association tests. A later analysis found that HLA-associated TCR beta chains were more clonally expanded and had lower generation probabilities than equally common non-associated chains. It was suggested by the authors that the approach could potentially be generalized to other disease states and immunological phenotypes. In a later analysis, TCR association rates were found to vary across HLA loci, with the most associated TCRs seen for DRB1 alleles and the fewest for HLA-C alleles. Sequencing depth was assumed to be roughly uniform across donors in the presence/absence analyses, though that assumption may not hold. Because counts were too low, around 17 rarely observed V segments, including chromosome 9 orphons, were left out of the earlier analysis of 587 of the donors. In an earlier analysis of some 540 of the donors, most TCR beta V segments appeared in productive rearrangements about 87% or about 30% of the time, broadly matching IMGT annotations. The study gave a list of roughly 150 TCR beta chains associated with cytomegalovirus. An association between a missense DCLRE1C variant and V-gene and J-gene trimming of TCR beta chains was found in a later genetic analysis and replicated in an independent cohort. A later analysis associated approximately 17,000 TCR beta sequences with specific HLA alleles at a false discovery rate of 0.05. Several of the top co-occurrence clusters appeared to be linked to parvovirus B19, influenza, CMV and Epstein-Barr virus, according to a later analysis. The 87-base-pair reads could not distinguish some IMGT-functional V segments, including TRBV6-2 and TRBV6-3, so those segments were excluded. While some public TCRs were present in many individuals, most TCR sequences turned up only very rarely across donors.

Concerning this clone: Its antigen remains unidentified.

The receptor library was made with the immunoSEQ multiplex PCR assay. For the multiplex PCR, a mixture combining 60 forward primers for TCR Vbeta segments and 13 reverse primers for TCR Jbeta segments was used. The CDR3 region of rearranged TCR beta genes was amplified from genomic DNA with a multiplex PCR assay. On the Illumina HiSeq System, the amplified TCR beta libraries were sequenced as 87-base-pair reads. The authors' analysis ran thus. A later analysis tallied 75 million to 95 million unique TCR beta chains across the 600 to 700 repertoires, and 10 million to 11 million of those chains were shared by two or more donors. Raw reads were error-corrected and collapsed into unique sequences with a nearest-neighbor algorithm that merged closely related sequences to remove PCR and sequencing errors. CDR3 sequences were aligned to IMGT reference sequences to assign V, D and J gene segments. For a sequence to be retained, a match of at least six nucleotides was required to both a V gene segment and a J gene segment. Rearrangements were classified as productive when the CDR3 lacked stop codons and remained in frame with V and J, and all other rearrangements were classified as non-productive. Following IMGT convention, CDR3 was defined as the stretch from the second conserved V-encoded cysteine to the conserved J-encoded phenylalanine. In an earlier analysis of roughly 580 of the donors, sequences lacking an unambiguous match to a single V gene segment were excluded. An earlier analysis of 587 of the donors classified V segments as functional when productive rearrangements were above 56.7% and as segregating when the standard deviation between donors was above 5%. A statistical classification framework was built for diagnosing cytomegalovirus status from the catalog of TCR beta chain sequences. V and J gene assignment, in a later analysis, came from comparing TCR nucleotide sequences with IMGT/GENE-DB human TR gene sequences. The TCRdist pipeline was used in a later analysis to assign CDR3 sequences and most-parsimonious VDJ recombination scenarios. In a later analysis, each TCR beta chain was defined by its CDR3 amino acid sequence together with its V-gene family, and reads lacking a unique V-gene family were excluded. In a later analysis, approximately 590 highly shared, low-generation-probability nucleotide sequences were removed to address suspected cross-contamination and a sequencing artifact. In a later analysis, a clonal expansion index was calculated for each public chain from normalized within-repertoire ranks of inferred template counts. Generation probabilities in a later analysis came from a VDJ recombination model fitted to out-of-frame rearrangements, and those results were checked against IGoR. In a later analysis, TCR-TCR, TCR-HLA and TCR-CMV co-occurrence was scored with hypergeometric tests, and a repertoire-size bias correction was applied to TCR pairs. A later analysis estimated false discovery rates by permuting HLA or CMV assignments 20 times. A later analysis grouped co-occurring TCRs with DBSCAN, adding TCRdist sequence similarity when clustering within HLA-allele-positive subsets. Repertoires with fewer than 30,000 or more than 120,000 public chains, plus five repertoires with anomalous nucleotide sharing, were excluded from co-occurrence clustering. As stored in TCRdb, this immuneACCESS dataset retains in-frame rearrangements with V and J assigned. A fraction of the clones does not appear; measured against another copy, unresolved V genes explain less than half of the discrepancy, and the remainder lacks a known reason. V and J calls and clone size come straight from that table; D and trimming were deduced from the DNA. The table kept for this sample lists 34,000 or so clones. Roughly 2% of the sample belongs to the ten largest clones.

Based on the germline V gene, the CDR1 and CDR2 sequences are SGHRS and YFSETQ. Unmatched junction bases come to 6, with V trimmed by 0 bases and J by 6 bases. From the cysteine through the phenylalanine, the CDR3 covers 15 amino acids. Solely the CDR3 DNA is kept, with 45 bases framed from the first base. The cohort was made up of 500 to 800 healthy bone marrow donors. Cohort members were all nominally healthy when sampled, although unrecorded immune exposures were likely present. The donor was CMV seropositive and was included in the group of around 300 seropositive cohort members. Each donor provided a peripheral blood sample, and peripheral blood mononuclear cells were used for TCR beta sequencing. Genomic DNA was extracted from the blood cell samples with the Qiagen DNeasy Blood Extraction Kit.

The receptor chain draws on TRBV5-1 and TRBJ1-1; 9 middle bases align to TRBD1. The source material was PBMCs. The TCR was taken from a woman in her thirties or forties in good health and CMV-seropositive. The DNA reads TGCGCCAGCAGCTTGGGGGACAGGGATTTCGCTGAAGCTTTCTTT. This codes for CASSLGDRDFAEAFF.